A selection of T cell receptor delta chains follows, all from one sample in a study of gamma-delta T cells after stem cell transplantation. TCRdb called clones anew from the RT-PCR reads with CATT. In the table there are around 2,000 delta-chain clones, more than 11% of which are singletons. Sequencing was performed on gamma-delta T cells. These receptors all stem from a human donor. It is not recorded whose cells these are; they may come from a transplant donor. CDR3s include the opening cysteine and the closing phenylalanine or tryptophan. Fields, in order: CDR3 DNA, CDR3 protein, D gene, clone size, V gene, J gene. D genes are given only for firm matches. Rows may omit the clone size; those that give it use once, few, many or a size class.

CDR3nt: TGTGCCTGTGACACCATCGGGATCAGGACCGATAAACTCATCTTT; CDR3aa: CACDTIGIRTDKLIF; d_gene: -; abundance: large; v_gene: TRDV2; j_gene: TRDJ1
CDR3nt: TGTGCCTGTGACACCCTAGGTTTGGGGGCCCAGAACGGAGAGTACACCGATAAACTCATCTTT; CDR3aa: CACDTLGLGAQNGEYTDKLIF; d_gene: -; abundance: few; v_gene: TRDV2; j_gene: TRDJ1
CDR3nt: TGTGCCTGTGACACCGTGGGGGATAGAGACACCGATAAACTCATCTTT; CDR3aa: CACDTVGDRDTDKLIF; d_gene: TRDD3; abundance: -; v_gene: TRDV2; j_gene: TRDJ1
CDR3nt: TGTGCCTGTGACACATTGGGGGATACGCTTGTTGTCGATAAACTCATCTTT; CDR3aa: CACDTLGDTLVVDKLIF; d_gene: TRDD3; abundance: -; v_gene: TRDV2; j_gene: TRDJ1
CDR3nt: TGTGCCTGTGACACCGTGATTCCTATGGTGCTGGGGGATACGGGAACCGATAAACTCATCTTT; CDR3aa: CACDTVIPMVLGDTGTDKLIF; d_gene: TRDD3; abundance: medium-sized; v_gene: TRDV2; j_gene: TRDJ1
CDR3nt: TGTGCCTGTGACCTCCTACTGGGGGATACCGATAAACTCATCTTT; CDR3aa: CACDLLLGDTDKLIF; d_gene: TRDD3; abundance: few; v_gene: TRDV2; j_gene: TRDJ1
CDR3nt: TGTGCCTGTGACACCGTCGGGGCCTCGTACACCGATAAACTCATCTTT; CDR3aa: CACDTVGASYTDKLIF; d_gene: -; abundance: -; v_gene: TRDV2; j_gene: TRDJ1
CDR3nt: TGTGCCTGTGACACCTTACTGGGGGATACCGATAAACTCATCTTT; CDR3aa: CACDTLLGDTDKLIF; d_gene: TRDD3; abundance: -; v_gene: TRDV2; j_gene: TRDJ1
CDR3nt: TGTGCCTGTGACACATTTCCTACCAATCGGGGTTATTCAAACACCGATAAACTCATCTTT; CDR3aa: CACDTFPTNRGYSNTDKLIF; d_gene: TRDD2; abundance: -; v_gene: TRDV2; j_gene: TRDJ1
CDR3nt: TGTGCAGCAAGCGCGCACAGGCCCCTCCTTCCTCTTACTGGGCTAACCGGTATCCACACCGATAAACTCATCTTT; CDR3aa: CAASAHRPLLPLTGLTGIHTDKLIF; d_gene: -; abundance: few; v_gene: TRAV29/DV5; j_gene: TRDJ1
CDR3nt: TGTGCCTGTGACAAGCTGGCGGCTCTAACCGATAAACTCATCTTT; CDR3aa: CACDKLAALTDKLIF; d_gene: -; abundance: medium-sized; v_gene: TRDV2; j_gene: TRDJ1
CDR3nt: TGTGCCTGTGACACCCTTCTGGGGGATACCACGCGGAGACACACCGATAAACTCATCTTT; CDR3aa: CACDTLLGDTTRRHTDKLIF; d_gene: TRDD3; abundance: few; v_gene: TRDV2; j_gene: TRDJ1
CDR3nt: TGTGCCTGTGACAAGCTGGGATCGTACACCGATAAACTCATCTTT; CDR3aa: CACDKLGSYTDKLIF; d_gene: -; abundance: few; v_gene: TRDV2; j_gene: TRDJ1
CDR3nt: TGTGCCTGTGACACCGTTGGGGGTCCCGATAAACTCATCTTT; CDR3aa: CACDTVGGPDKLIF; d_gene: -; abundance: few; v_gene: TRDV2; j_gene: TRDJ1
CDR3nt: TGTGCCTGTGACCCAATCCTGGGGGATACTACCTCCTGTGACACCCGCCCGATGTTTTTC; CDR3aa: CACDPILGDTTSCDTRPMFF; d_gene: TRDD3; abundance: -; v_gene: TRDV2; j_gene: TRDJ3
CDR3nt: TGTGCCTGTGACACCGTGCCTTCCTCGGGGGATACGAACCTGTACACCGATAAACTCATCTTT; CDR3aa: CACDTVPSSGDTNLYTDKLIF; d_gene: TRDD3; abundance: few; v_gene: TRDV2; j_gene: TRDJ1
CDR3nt: TGTGCCTGTGGCACCGTGGGGGATTCGGACACCGATAAACTCATCTTT; CDR3aa: CACGTVGDSDTDKLIF; d_gene: TRDD3; abundance: -; v_gene: TRDV2; j_gene: TRDJ1
CDR3nt: TGTGCCTGTGACTCGCTGGGGTCATTGTACACCGATAAACTCATCTTT; CDR3aa: CACDSLGSLYTDKLIF; d_gene: -; abundance: few; v_gene: TRDV2; j_gene: TRDJ1
CDR3nt: TGTGCCTGTGACACCGTAGGAGTGGGGGATACGATGGATAAACTCATCTTT; CDR3aa: CACDTVGVGDTMDKLIF; d_gene: TRDD3; abundance: few; v_gene: TRDV2; j_gene: TRDJ1
CDR3nt: TGTGCAGCGAGGGGGGACTTGGGGGTCCTTCCAATCACCGAAAATAAACTCATCTTT; CDR3aa: CAARGDLGVLPITENKLIF; d_gene: -; abundance: few; v_gene: TRAV29/DV5; j_gene: TRDJ1
CDR3nt: TGTGCAGCAGGTACCCCCGCGAAACTACAGCTTGATTTTCGAGGGTACACCGATAAACTCATCTTT; CDR3aa: CAAGTPAKLQLDFRGYTDKLIF; d_gene: -; abundance: -; v_gene: TRAV29/DV5; j_gene: TRDJ1
CDR3nt: TGTGCTCTTGGGGAACTATTCCTACCTACTGGGGGATATCCCCTCGCGGATAAACTCATCTTT; CDR3aa: CALGELFLPTGGYPLADKLIF; d_gene: TRDD3; abundance: -; v_gene: TRDV1; j_gene: TRDJ1
CDR3nt: TGTGCCTGTGTCCCACTTGGGGGACAGAGTTCCTGGGACACCCGACAGATGTTTTTC; CDR3aa: CACVPLGGQSSWDTRQMFF; d_gene: TRDD3; abundance: -; v_gene: TRDV2; j_gene: TRDJ3
CDR3nt: TGTGCCTGTGACTCTTTAACTGGGGATCCACACACCGATAAACTCATCTTT; CDR3aa: CACDSLTGDPHTDKLIF; d_gene: TRDD3; abundance: few; v_gene: TRDV2; j_gene: TRDJ1
CDR3nt: TGTGCCTGTGACACCGTATCGGGGGCCCTCGATAAACTCATCTTT; CDR3aa: CACDTVSGALDKLIF; d_gene: -; abundance: -; v_gene: TRDV2; j_gene: TRDJ1
CDR3nt: TGTGCCTGTGACACCGTAGCCGTACTGGGGGATATAGGTCCCGATAAACTCATCTTT; CDR3aa: CACDTVAVLGDIGPDKLIF; d_gene: TRDD3; abundance: few; v_gene: TRDV2; j_gene: TRDJ1
CDR3nt: TGTGCCTGTGACACCCTCCCGGTGCTGGGGGATACGTATGGCGATAAACTCATCTTT; CDR3aa: CACDTLPVLGDTYGDKLIF; d_gene: TRDD3; abundance: -; v_gene: TRDV2; j_gene: TRDJ1
CDR3nt: TGTGCCTGTGTCGCTCTTAAACTGGGGGATAAGTACACCGATAAACTCATCTTT; CDR3aa: CACVALKLGDKYTDKLIF; d_gene: TRDD3; abundance: few; v_gene: TRDV2; j_gene: TRDJ1
CDR3nt: TGTGCCAGTACCCATCTGGTACTGGGGATAGGCAATGAGACCGATAAACTCATCTTT; CDR3aa: CASTHLVLGIGNETDKLIF; d_gene: TRDD3; abundance: few; v_gene: TRDV2; j_gene: TRDJ1
CDR3nt: TGTGCCTGTGACACTTTGCACCTGGGGGAAAAGTACACCGATAAACTCATCTTT; CDR3aa: CACDTLHLGEKYTDKLIF; d_gene: TRDD3; abundance: large; v_gene: TRDV2; j_gene: TRDJ1
CDR3nt: TGTGCCTGTGACACCGTCGGAATGGGGGACCTAGCGGTGCAGAAACTCATCTTT; CDR3aa: CACDTVGMGDLAVQKLIF; d_gene: TRDD3; abundance: large; v_gene: TRDV2; j_gene: TRDJ1
CDR3nt: TGTGCCTGTGACACTATATCTGGGGGGATACCCGGCAAACTCATCTTT; CDR3aa: CACDTISGGIPGKLIF; d_gene: TRDD3; abundance: few; v_gene: TRDV2; j_gene: TRDJ1
CDR3nt: TGTGCCTGTGACCTCCTACTGGGGGATGCCGATAAACTCATCTTT; CDR3aa: CACDLLLGDADKLIF; d_gene: TRDD3; abundance: -; v_gene: TRDV2; j_gene: TRDJ1
CDR3nt: TGTGCCTGTGACACGGGCCGACTCCTGGGGGCCTCTCCGGAGGTCGCCGATAAACTCATCTTT; CDR3aa: CACDTGRLLGASPEVADKLIF; d_gene: TRDD3; abundance: -; v_gene: TRDV2; j_gene: TRDJ1
CDR3nt: TGTGCCTGTGAGCCTCTGGGGACCTCCAGGGCCGATAAACTCATCTTT; CDR3aa: CACEPLGTSRADKLIF; d_gene: -; abundance: few; v_gene: TRDV2; j_gene: TRDJ1
CDR3nt: TGTGCTCTTGGGGAACTAGGTCCCAGGCCGCCCCGGCCGGGGGAATATAAACTCATCTTT; CDR3aa: CALGELGPRPPRPGEYKLIF; d_gene: -; abundance: hyperexpanded; v_gene: TRDV1; j_gene: TRDJ1
CDR3nt: TGTGCCTGTGACAAACTGGGGACTACCGATAAACTCATCTTT; CDR3aa: CACDKLGTTDKLIF; d_gene: TRDD3; abundance: -; v_gene: TRDV2; j_gene: TRDJ1
CDR3nt: TGTGCCTGTGACACCGTCGGGATCTGGGGGAAATACACCGATAAACTCATCTTT; CDR3aa: CACDTVGIWGKYTDKLIF; d_gene: TRDD3; abundance: -; v_gene: TRDV2; j_gene: TRDJ1
CDR3nt: TGTGCCTGTGACCCTCTCTGGGGGATGAAAACCGATAAACTCATCTTT; CDR3aa: CACDPLWGMKTDKLIF; d_gene: TRDD3; abundance: medium-sized; v_gene: TRDV2; j_gene: TRDJ1
CDR3nt: TGTGCCTGTGACCCTACTGGGGGCTACTCCTGGTACACCCGTCAGATGTTTTTC; CDR3aa: CACDPTGGYSWYTRQMFF; d_gene: TRDD3; abundance: few; v_gene: TRDV2; j_gene: TRDJ3
CDR3nt: TGTGCAGCTCACCTACTACTGGGGGATAGTGGTAAACTCATCTTT; CDR3aa: CAAHLLLGDSGKLIF; d_gene: TRDD3; abundance: few; v_gene: TRAV29/DV5; j_gene: TRDJ1
CDR3nt: TGTGCCTGTGACCCCTGGGGGCCCACCGATAAACTCATCTTT; CDR3aa: CACDPWGPTDKLIF; d_gene: TRDD3; abundance: medium-sized; v_gene: TRDV2; j_gene: TRDJ1
CDR3nt: TGTGCCTGTGACACCATTACTGGGGGATCCTCAAAACTCATCTTT; CDR3aa: CACDTITGGSSKLIF; d_gene: TRDD3; abundance: few; v_gene: TRDV2; j_gene: TRDJ1
CDR3nt: TGTGCCTGTGACATGCTGGGGAAGCAGGCCGATAAACTCATCTTT; CDR3aa: CACDMLGKQADKLIF; d_gene: -; abundance: few; v_gene: TRDV2; j_gene: TRDJ1
CDR3nt: TGTGCCTGTGACACTATCTGGGGGAGGTACACCGATAAACTCATCTTT; CDR3aa: CACDTIWGRYTDKLIF; d_gene: TRDD3; abundance: few; v_gene: TRDV2; j_gene: TRDJ1
CDR3nt: TGTGCCTGTGACGCGATCTTACGGGGGGACGACTCAGCACAACTCTTCTTT; CDR3aa: CACDAILRGDDSAQLFF; d_gene: -; abundance: -; v_gene: TRDV2; j_gene: TRDJ2
CDR3nt: TGTGCCTGTGACACCGTTACTGGGGGATACCCCGATAAACTCATCTTT; CDR3aa: CACDTVTGGYPDKLIF; d_gene: TRDD3; abundance: few; v_gene: TRDV2; j_gene: TRDJ1
CDR3nt: TGTGCCTGTGACACCGTCGGGTCCCCAACTGGGGGATATGAATATCCGGGCGATAAACTCATCTTT; CDR3aa: CACDTVGSPTGGYEYPGDKLIF; d_gene: TRDD3; abundance: few; v_gene: TRDV2; j_gene: TRDJ1
CDR3nt: TGTGCCTGTGACACTCTACTGGGGGACCCTTCCTCGAAGTACACCGATAAACTCATCTTT; CDR3aa: CACDTLLGDPSSKYTDKLIF; d_gene: TRDD3; abundance: medium-sized; v_gene: TRDV2; j_gene: TRDJ1
CDR3nt: TGTGCCTGTGACACCGTCGGATCCGTTACCGATAAACTCATCTTT; CDR3aa: CACDTVGSVTDKLIF; d_gene: -; abundance: -; v_gene: TRDV2; j_gene: TRDJ1
CDR3nt: TGTGCCTGTGACACCGTGGGATACACCGATAAACTCATCTTT; CDR3aa: CACDTVGYTDKLIF; d_gene: -; abundance: few; v_gene: TRDV2; j_gene: TRDJ1
CDR3nt: TGTGCCTGTGACTCAATACTGGGGGATACTAGCTCCTGTGACACCCGCCAGATGTTTTTC; CDR3aa: CACDSILGDTSSCDTRQMFF; d_gene: TRDD3; abundance: -; v_gene: TRDV2; j_gene: TRDJ3
CDR3nt: TGTGCCTGTGACACCGTGGCGATACACAGCTCCTGGGACACCCGACAGATGTTTTTC; CDR3aa: CACDTVAIHSSWDTRQMFF; d_gene: -; abundance: -; v_gene: TRDV2; j_gene: TRDJ3
CDR3nt: TGTGCCTGTGACGACTTGGGGGATATGATGAGGAAGGGGTACACCGATAAACTCATCTTT; CDR3aa: CACDDLGDMMRKGYTDKLIF; d_gene: TRDD3; abundance: few; v_gene: TRDV2; j_gene: TRDJ1
CDR3nt: TGTGCCTGTGACACAATGGGGGTACTGGGGGATACGCTGAGGGACACCGATAAACTCATCTTT; CDR3aa: CACDTMGVLGDTLRDTDKLIF; d_gene: TRDD3; abundance: -; v_gene: TRDV2; j_gene: TRDJ1
CDR3nt: TGTGCCTGTGACACCGTCTGGGGGACCCTCGGGGGCTCCTGGGACACCCGACAGATGTTTTTC; CDR3aa: CACDTVWGTLGGSWDTRQMFF; d_gene: TRDD3; abundance: few; v_gene: TRDV2; j_gene: TRDJ3